This record looks at one T cell receptor (beta chain) sequence and its context. The sample comes from a study of blood T cells in healthy people across ages. The use of a sample-barcoded 5' primer and a J-beta primer mix characterized a second PCR of roughly 6 to 11 cycles. Each of the cDNA molecules was tagged by a template-switch adaptor with 12 random nucleotides. MiXCR, run by TCRdb on the 5' RACE reads, gives a single entry per CDR3 protein. This sample has just under 550,000 distinct CDR3 sequences, with approximately 25% found just once. The V segment lost 3 bases and the J segment 6 bases; nucleotides outside the gene matches: 6. The CDR3 covers 15 residues. Germline CDR1 KGHDR, CDR2 SFDVKD. The data also belong to a second study, concerning T cells of mothers and their children. That investigation notes: Detection yielded no persistent microchimeric T cell clones.

The chain couples TRBV24-1 to TRBJ2-2, with TRBD2 matching 7 bases. The material sequenced was blood. The source of this sequence is a boy younger than 18 in good health. CDR3 loop: CATSDGAGWAGELFF. The CDR3 DNA reads TGTGCCACCAGTGATGGAGCGGGATGGGCCGGGGAGCTGTTTTTT.